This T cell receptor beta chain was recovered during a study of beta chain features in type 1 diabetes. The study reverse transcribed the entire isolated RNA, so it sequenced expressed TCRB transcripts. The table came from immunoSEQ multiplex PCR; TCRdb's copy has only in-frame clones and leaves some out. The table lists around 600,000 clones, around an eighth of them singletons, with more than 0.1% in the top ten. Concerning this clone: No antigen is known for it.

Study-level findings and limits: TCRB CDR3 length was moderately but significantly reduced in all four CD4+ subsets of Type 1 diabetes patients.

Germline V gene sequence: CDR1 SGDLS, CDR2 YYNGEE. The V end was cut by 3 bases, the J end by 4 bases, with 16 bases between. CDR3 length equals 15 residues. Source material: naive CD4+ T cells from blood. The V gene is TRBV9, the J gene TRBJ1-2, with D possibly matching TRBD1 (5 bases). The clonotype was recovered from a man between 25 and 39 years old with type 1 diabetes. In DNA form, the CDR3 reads TGTGCCAGCAGCGGGGGCTCCCCCGGGGCCTATGGCTACACCTTC. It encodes CASSGGSPGAYGYTF.